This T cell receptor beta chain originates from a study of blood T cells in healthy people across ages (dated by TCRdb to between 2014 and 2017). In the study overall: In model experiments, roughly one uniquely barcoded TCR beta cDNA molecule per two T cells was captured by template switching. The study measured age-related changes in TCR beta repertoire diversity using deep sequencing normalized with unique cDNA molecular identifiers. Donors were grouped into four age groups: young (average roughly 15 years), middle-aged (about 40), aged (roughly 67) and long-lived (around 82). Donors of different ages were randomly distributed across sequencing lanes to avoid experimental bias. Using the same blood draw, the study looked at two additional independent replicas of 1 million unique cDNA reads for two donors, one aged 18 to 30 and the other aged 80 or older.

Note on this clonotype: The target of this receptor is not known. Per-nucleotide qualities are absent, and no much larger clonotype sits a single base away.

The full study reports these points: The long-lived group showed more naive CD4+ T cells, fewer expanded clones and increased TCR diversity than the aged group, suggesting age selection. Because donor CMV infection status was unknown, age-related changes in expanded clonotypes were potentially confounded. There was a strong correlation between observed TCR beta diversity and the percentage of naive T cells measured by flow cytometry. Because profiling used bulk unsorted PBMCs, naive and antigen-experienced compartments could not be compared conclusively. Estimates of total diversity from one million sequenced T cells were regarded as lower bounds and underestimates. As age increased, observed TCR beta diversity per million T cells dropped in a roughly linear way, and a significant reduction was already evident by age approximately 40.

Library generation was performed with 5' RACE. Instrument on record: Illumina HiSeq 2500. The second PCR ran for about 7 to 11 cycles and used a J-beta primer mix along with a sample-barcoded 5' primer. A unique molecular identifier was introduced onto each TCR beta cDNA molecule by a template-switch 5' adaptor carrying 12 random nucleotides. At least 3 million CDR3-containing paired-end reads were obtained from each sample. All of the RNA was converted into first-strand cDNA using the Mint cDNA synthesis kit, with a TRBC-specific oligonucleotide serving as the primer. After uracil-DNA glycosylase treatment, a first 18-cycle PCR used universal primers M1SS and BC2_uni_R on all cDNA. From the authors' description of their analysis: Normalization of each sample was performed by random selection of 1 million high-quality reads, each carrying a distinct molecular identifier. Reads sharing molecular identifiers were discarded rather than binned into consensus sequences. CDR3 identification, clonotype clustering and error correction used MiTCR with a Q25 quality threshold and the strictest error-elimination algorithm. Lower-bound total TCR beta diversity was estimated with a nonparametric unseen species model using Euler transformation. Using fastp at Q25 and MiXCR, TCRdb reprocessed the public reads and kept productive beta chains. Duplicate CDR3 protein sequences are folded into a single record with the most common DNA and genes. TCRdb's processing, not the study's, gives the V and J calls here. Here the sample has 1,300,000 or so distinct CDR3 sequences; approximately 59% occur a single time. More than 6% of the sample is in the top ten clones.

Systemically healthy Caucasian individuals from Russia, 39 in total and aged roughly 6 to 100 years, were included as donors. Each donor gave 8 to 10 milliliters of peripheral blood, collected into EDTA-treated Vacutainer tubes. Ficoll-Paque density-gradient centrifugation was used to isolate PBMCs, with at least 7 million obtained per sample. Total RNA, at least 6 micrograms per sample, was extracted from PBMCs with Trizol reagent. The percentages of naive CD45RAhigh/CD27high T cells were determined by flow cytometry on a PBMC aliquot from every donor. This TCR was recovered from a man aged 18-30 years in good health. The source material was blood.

The sequence in DNA is TGTGCCAGCACCTTCAGCGGGGGGGCCACTGAGCAGTTCTTC. It specifies CASTFSGGATEQFF. Rearrangement joined TRBV12-3 or TRBV12-4 to TRBJ2-1; TRBD2 aligns with 10 central bases. The cysteine opens and the phenylalanine closes a CDR3 of 14 amino acids. Of the read, only the CDR3 DNA is kept; its 42 bases are in frame from base 1. Relative to germline, V is missing 7 bases and J is missing 9 bases, with 9 bases of the junction outside any gene match.